This TCR beta chain was found in a study of T cells in Graves' hyperthyroidism and ophthalmopathy. General study results and limits: Also found in blood were most expanded thyroid clonotypes above 0.001.

This clonotype showed up many times. What it binds is not known. Per the germline V gene, CDR1 is SGHTA and CDR2 is FQGTGA. Losses at the gene ends were 8 bases for V and 5 bases for J; bases not matched to a gene: 4. The CDR3 has 13 residues. The authors deemed Graves' hyperthyroidism stable absent ophthalmopathy progression within 18 months. Newly diagnosed hyperthyroidism patients aged 18 to 65 years had disease lasting under 2 months. Authors of the study amplified TCR beta CDR3 regions from RNA transcripts. HTBI primers drove first-round RT-PCR of the TCR CDR3. MiXCR was run by TCRdb on the multiplex PCR reads, yielding one entry per CDR3 protein. The sample shows about 320,000 distinct CDR3 sequences, 16% of them seen only once.

The sample consisted of blood. This rearrangement joins TRBV7-3 to TRBJ2-2, with 8 bases aligning to TRBD2. This receptor was identified in a man younger than 45 with Graves' hyperthyroidism. This chain's CDR3 is CASATGGTGELFF. For the CDR3, the DNA is TGTGCCAGCGCGACGGGAGGGACCGGGGAGCTGTTTTTT.